This TCR beta chain was identified during a study of CD8 T cells in ankylosing spondylitis (dated by TCRdb to the late 2010s). For context, the study as a whole: T cell receptor beta repertoires were profiled in healthy donors and ankylosing spondylitis patients so that disease-linked TCR variants could be found. Peripheral blood was sampled, and synovial fluid was additionally collected from ankylosing spondylitis patients. The full study cohort was made up of about 24 ankylosing spondylitis patients and over 90 healthy donors.

This clonotype was detected many times. Which antigen it targets is not known. Base quality data are lacking; no much larger clone is found one base away. At the junction V is shortened by 6 bases and J by 1 base; bases outside the gene matches: 2. CDR1 and CDR2 were assigned from the germline V gene (reference sequence) as LNHNV and YYDKDF. The CDR3 runs 14 amino acids, cysteine and phenylalanine included. Only CDR3 DNA is held: 42 bases, read in frame from base 1. TCRdb records Illumina HiSeq 2500 as the sequencer. Quantitative 5'-RACE with molecular barcodes was used to prepare TCR beta libraries. Turning to the authors' computational methods: A new computational method, built on a probabilistic model of VDJ rearrangement, was used to identify disease-linked TCR variants. The public reads were reprocessed in TCRdb via fastp at Q25 and MiXCR, keeping in-frame beta chains. Rows with one shared CDR3 protein collapse into an entry with the most common genes and DNA. These V and J calls are TCRdb output, not the study's own analysis. This sample gives 200,000 to 250,000 distinct CDR3 sequences in total; about 10% of them show up just once. Of the sample, 20% to 25% falls within the top ten clones.

The investigation overall reported the following: In peripheral blood, the disease-linked clones were found at relatively low frequencies and had a CD8+ phenotype. Blood from ankylosing spondylitis patients appeared to be characterized by a TCR beta motif made up of several highly homologous amino acid variants. Significant enrichment of the disease-linked clones was reported in matched synovial fluid samples from ankylosing spondylitis patients. Some motif variants had previously been reported in the synovial fluid and blood of reactive arthritis patients, which suggests shared mechanisms of disease initiation.

The source of this sequence is a male donor with ankylosing spondylitis or in good health (not recorded which). The sequenced sample was blood, either unsorted or a sorted T cell fraction (not recorded which). This receptor chain uses TRBV15 and TRBJ2-3; 9 middle bases align to TRBD1. The nucleotides are TGTGCCACCAGTCGGGACAGGGGCACAGATACGCAGTATTTT. Translated, this is CATSRDRGTDTQYF.